A selection of T cell receptor beta chains follows, all from one sample in a study of cytomegalovirus exposure and HLA in healthy donors. Repertoires were generated with immunoSEQ multiplex PCR, while TCRdb's copy carries only in-frame clones and drops some. Of 100,000 to 150,000 clones listed, 75% to 90% are singletons. The specimen sequenced was PBMCs. The receptors stem from a woman in her 40s in good health and CMV-seronegative. Each CDR3 is given with its conserved first and last residue. A D gene is named only where the DNA matches it firmly. Clone size is not always given. Where it is, it says once, few, many or a class for expanded clones.

d_call j_call clone_size v_call cdr3_aa cdr3_nt
- TRBJ1-1 - TRBV14 CASSRVRSTEAFF TGTGCCAGCAGCCGAGTCCGGTCCACTGAAGCTTTCTTT
- TRBJ1-2 - TRBV18 CASSVSGAPGYTF TGTGCCAGCTCAGTCTCTGGGGCCCCTGGCTACACCTTC
- TRBJ2-7 - TRBV7-2 CASSLAGDLPYEQYF TGTGCCAGCAGCTTAGCTGGGGACTTGCCCTACGAGCAGTACTTC
- TRBJ2-1 - TRBV10-3 CAISEPDYSYNEQFF TGTGCCATCAGTGAGCCGGACTACTCCTACAATGAGCAGTTCTTC
- TRBJ2-2 - TRBV19 CASRLGLNTGELFF TGCGCCAGTAGGCTAGGTCTGAACACCGGGGAGCTGTTTTTT
- TRBJ1-5 few TRBV27 CASSFGGRGIPQHF TGTGCCAGCAGTTTTGGGGGCCGGGGAATTCCCCAGCATTTT
TRBD2 TRBJ2-3 - TRBV6-6 CASTPGRGRDTQYF TGTGCCAGCACCCCCGGGAGGGGTCGCGATACGCAGTATTTT
TRBD2 TRBJ2-3 few TRBV4-3 CASSQLGTRSDTQYF TGCGCCAGCAGCCAACTCGGGACTAGATCAGATACGCAGTATTTT
- TRBJ1-1 - TRBV4-3 CASSQDATGRVGVNTEAFF TGCGCCAGCAGCCAAGATGCCACAGGGAGGGTAGGCGTGAACACTGAAGCTTTCTTT
- TRBJ2-5 - TRBV2 CASSESVQETQYF TGTGCCAGCAGTGAGTCCGTCCAAGAGACCCAGTACTTC
TRBD1 TRBJ2-7 - TRBV14 CASSHRDRGRLYSYEQYF TGTGCCAGCAGCCACCGGGACAGGGGGCGCCTTTATTCCTACGAGCAGTACTTC
- TRBJ2-5 - TRBV7-9 CASSLVSRAKETQYF TGTGCCAGCAGCTTAGTTAGCAGGGCGAAAGAGACCCAGTACTTC
TRBD1 TRBJ1-2 - TRBV7-2 CASSLGGGQGENYGYTF TGTGCCAGCAGCCTAGGAGGTGGGCAGGGGGAAAACTATGGCTACACCTTC
- TRBJ1-1 - TRBV27 CASRRQVGNTEAFF TGTGCCAGCAGGCGACAGGTTGGGAACACTGAAGCTTTCTTT
- TRBJ1-6 few TRBV5-1 CASSLALGVTGSPLHF TGCGCCAGCAGCTTGGCTCTGGGAGTGACGGGTTCACCCCTCCACTTT
TRBD1 TRBJ2-1 - TRBV27 CASSFPGTVNEQFF TGTGCCAGCAGTTTCCCCGGGACAGTCAATGAGCAGTTCTTC
- TRBJ1-2 - TRBV7-2 CASSLVRGNGYTF TGTGCCAGCAGCTTAGTAAGGGGTAATGGCTACACCTTC
- TRBJ1-4 - TRBV1 CTSSQERWTGEKLFF TGCACCAGCAGCCAAGAGAGGTGGACAGGCGAAAAACTGTTTTTT
TRBD1 TRBJ2-5 - TRBV10-1 CASRGGTGAAGDQETQYF TGCGCCAGCAGGGGGGGGACAGGGGCCGCGGGAGACCAAGAGACCCAGTACTTC
TRBD1 TRBJ1-2 - TRBV28 CASSVTGGGEYGYTF TGTGCCAGCAGTGTTACAGGGGGCGGCGAATATGGCTACACCTTC
- TRBJ2-7 - TRBV27 CASSLSAGRGYEQYF TGTGCCAGCAGTTTATCGGCGGGACGAGGATACGAGCAGTACTTC
TRBD1 TRBJ2-7 - TRBV7-2 CASSSRGQGAYEQYF TGTGCCAGCAGCTCCCGAGGACAGGGGGCCTACGAGCAGTACTTC
TRBD1 TRBJ1-3 - TRBV7-8 CASSLAGTGNSGNTIYF TGTGCCAGCAGCTTAGCCGGGACAGGGAACTCTGGAAACACCATATATTTT
- TRBJ1-1 few TRBV15 CATSRGQSPTEAFF TGTGCCACCAGCAGAGGACAGAGCCCCACTGAAGCTTTCTTT
- TRBJ1-6 - TRBV19 CASSTGQNYNSPLHF TGTGCCAGTAGTACCGGACAGAACTATAATTCACCCCTCCACTTT
- TRBJ2-5 - TRBV2 CASRLGGGTQYF TGTGCCAGCAGACTAGGGGGGGGAACCCAGTACTTC
TRBD1 TRBJ1-2 - TRBV2 CASRTTGQGHGYTF TGTGCCAGCAGGACCACTGGACAGGGGCATGGCTACACCTTC
- TRBJ2-1 - TRBV4-3 CASSPLASDEQFF TGCGCCAGCAGCCCACTAGCTTCGGATGAGCAGTTCTTC